This is a list of T cell receptor beta chains from one sample in a study of beta chain features in type 1 diabetes. Generated by immunoSEQ multiplex PCR, the TCRdb table keeps only in-frame clones and is missing some. The repertoire consists of hundreds of thousands of clones, with 68% occurring once and the leading ten covering 0.053%. Sequences were obtained from naive CD4+ T cells from blood. The source of these receptors is a young man in good health. Both conserved end residues are part of each CDR3. D genes are given only for firm matches. Expanded clones are given a class, and other clones once, few, many or no size at all.

clone_size,d_call,j_call,v_call,cdr3_nt,cdr3_aa
NA,NA,TRBJ2-7,TRBV29-1,TGCAGCGTTGAATACAGGGACGAGCAGTACTTC,CSVEYRDEQYF
once,NA,TRBJ2-7,TRBV13,TGTGCCAGCAGCTTAGCGAATAGGCTCTCCTCCTACGAGCAGTACTTC,CASSLANRLSSYEQYF
NA,TRBD1,TRBJ2-3,TRBV5-1,TGCGCCAGCAGCAACGACAGGGGGCGTGCAGATACGCAGTATTTT,CASSNDRGRADTQYF
NA,NA,TRBJ2-2,TRBV7-9,TGTGCCAGCAACCCTAGGGGCGGCGGGGAGCTGTTTTTT,CASNPRGGGELFF
NA,TRBD2,TRBJ2-1,TRBV14,TGTGCCAGCAGCCAGAGGGGACTAGCGTACGATGAGCAGTTCTTC,CASSQRGLAYDEQFF
once,NA,TRBJ2-7,TRBV5-1,TGCGCCAGCAGCCCCCCGAGCGTAGGCTACGAGCAGTACTTC,CASSPPSVGYEQYF
once,NA,TRBJ2-1,TRBV29-1,TGCAGCGTTGAGGGCAGGGCCACCTACAATGAGCAGTTCTTC,CSVEGRATYNEQFF
once,TRBD1,TRBJ2-1,TRBV29-1,TGCAGCGCTGGACAGGGGGCGGGAAATGAGCAGTTCTTC,CSAGQGAGNEQFF
NA,NA,TRBJ2-7,TRBV29-1,TGCAGCGTTGATTTGGGCTACGAGCAGTACTTC,CSVDLGYEQYF
NA,TRBD1,TRBJ1-3,TRBV30,TGTGCCTGGAGGGGTGACAGGGTAGAAGATGGAAACACCATATATTTT,CAWRGDRVEDGNTIYF
NA,NA,TRBJ2-1,TRBV7-8,TGTGCCAGCAGCTTATCAGAAGGGGTAGGTGAGCAGTTCTTC,CASSLSEGVGEQFF
NA,NA,TRBJ2-7,TRBV7-9,TGTGCCAGCAGCGATCGGGACAAGAGCTCCTACGAGCAGTACTTC,CASSDRDKSSYEQYF
NA,NA,TRBJ1-2,TRBV7-2,TGTGCCAGCAGCTTGCTGGCCGAGAACTATGGCTACACCTTC,CASSLLAENYGYTF
few,TRBD2,TRBJ2-1,TRBV4-3,TGCGCCAGCAGCCAAGGACTAGCGGGTATTGGGAATGAGCAGTTCTTC,CASSQGLAGIGNEQFF
few,NA,TRBJ2-4,TRBV5-4,TGTGCCAGCAGCTCCTTTGGGGGACGAGGAAACATTCAGTACTTC,CASSSFGGRGNIQYF
NA,NA,TRBJ2-7,TRBV15,TGTGCCACCAGCAGAGATAGGGGGACCCCCTACGAGCAGTACTTC,CATSRDRGTPYEQYF
once,NA,TRBJ2-1,TRBV9,TGTGCCAGCAGCGTCCGGTCCTACAATGAGCAGTTCTTC,CASSVRSYNEQFF
few,TRBD1,TRBJ2-1,TRBV29-1,TGCAGCGTTCTGGTGAGGGGGCGTTACAATGAGCAGTTCTTC,CSVLVRGRYNEQFF
NA,NA,TRBJ2-7,TRBV7-2,TGTGCCAGCAGCCAAGCCAGGGGAACCGAGCAGTACTTC,CASSQARGTEQYF
NA,NA,TRBJ2-2,TRBV25-1,TGTGCCAGCAGCCAAGCTAGCCGAGCCACCGGGGAGCTGTTTTTT,CASSQASRATGELFF
few,NA,TRBJ1-1,TRBV7-9,TGTGCCAGCAAATCGACGAGCGCTGAAGCTTTCTTT,CASKSTSAEAFF
NA,NA,TRBJ2-3,TRBV18,TGTGCCAGCTCACCTAGCTCCGCAGATACGCAGTATTTT,CASSPSSADTQYF
NA,NA,TRBJ1-1,TRBV29-1,TGCAGCGTTGAGGGGAGCAGGGCTGCTTTCTTT,CSVEGSRAAFF
NA,TRBD2,TRBJ2-1,TRBV7-6,TGTGCCATACGGGAGGGCATGTCCAATGAGCAGTTCTTC,CAIREGMSNEQFF
NA,NA,TRBJ2-1,TRBV5-6,TGTGCCAGCAGCTTGTTAAACATTGGTGAGCAGTTCTTC,CASSLLNIGEQFF
NA,NA,TRBJ2-2,TRBV5-4,TGTGCCAGCAGCTTGTCTCCGGCGAACACCGGGGAGCTGTTTTTT,CASSLSPANTGELFF
NA,TRBD1,TRBJ2-3,TRBV7-9,TGTGCCAGCAGCTCCGGGACAGGGGCCGGCACAGATACGCAGTATTTT,CASSSGTGAGTDTQYF
few,TRBD1,TRBJ2-2,TRBV29-1,TGCAGCGTTGTAGAGGGACAGAAGAACACCGGGGAGCTGTTTTTT,CSVVEGQKNTGELFF
NA,NA,TRBJ2-3,TRBV6-5,TGTGCCAGCACCCCAACCCGGACTAGCACAGATACGCAGTATTTT,CASTPTRTSTDTQYF
few,NA,TRBJ2-5,TRBV29-1,TGCAGCTACACACAAGAGACCCAGTACTTC,CSYTQETQYF
NA,TRBD2,TRBJ2-5,TRBV2,TGTGCCAGCAAAGCGGGAGTAAAGACCCAGTACTTC,CASKAGVKTQYF
NA,TRBD2,TRBJ2-7,TRBV6-1,TGTGCCAGCAGTGAAGTACGTGCGACTAGCGGGTCCTACGAGCAGTACTTC,CASSEVRATSGSYEQYF
NA,TRBD2,TRBJ2-1,TRBV7-2,TGTGCCAGCAGCTTAACTAGCGGGGGTTGGGATGAGCAGTTCTTC,CASSLTSGGWDEQFF
NA,TRBD2,TRBJ2-1,TRBV14,TGTGCCAGCAGCCAAGTATTAGCGGGAGGTAATGAGCAGTTCTTC,CASSQVLAGGNEQFF
NA,NA,TRBJ1-1,TRBV30,TGTGCCTGGAGTGTTTCGGTGAACACTGAAGCTTTCTTT,CAWSVSVNTEAFF
NA,TRBD1,TRBJ1-4,TRBV7-9,TGTGCCAGCAGCTCGACAGGGACCACTAATGAAAAACTGTTTTTT,CASSSTGTTNEKLFF
NA,NA,TRBJ2-7,TRBV29-1,TGCAGCGTTGAATTCCCCGGTCGCAGGTACGAGCAGTACTTC,CSVEFPGRRYEQYF
few,NA,TRBJ2-6,TRBV29-1,TGCAGCGTTGGAGAGGACTCTGGGGCCAACGTCCTGACTTTC,CSVGEDSGANVLTF
few,NA,TRBJ2-3,TRBV6-5,TGTGCCAGCAGTTACTCGACTGGGATCACAGATACGCAGTATTTT,CASSYSTGITDTQYF
NA,TRBD1,TRBJ2-1,TRBV29-1,TGCAGCGTTGTTGGGACAGAGTACAATGAGCAGTTCTTC,CSVVGTEYNEQFF
NA,NA,TRBJ1-6,TRBV15,TGTGCCACCAGCAGAGATGTAGGGGAGAATTCACCCCTCCACTTT,CATSRDVGENSPLHF
once,NA,TRBJ2-1,TRBV4-3,TGCGCCAGCCGAGGGGGACGGGGCTTGCAGTTCTTC,CASRGGRGLQFF
NA,NA,TRBJ2-3,TRBV7-2,TGTGCCAGCAGCTTAGGACCCACAGATACGCAGTATTTT,CASSLGPTDTQYF
NA,TRBD1,TRBJ1-2,TRBV25-1,TGTGCCAGCAGGCGGTCAGGGGGAATTAACTATGGCTACACCTTC,CASRRSGGINYGYTF
few,NA,TRBJ1-1,TRBV30,TGTGCCTGGAGCGGCAGGGGAGTCACTGAAGCTTTCTTT,CAWSGRGVTEAFF
NA,TRBD2,TRBJ2-5,TRBV27,TGTGCCAGCAGTTTCTCGAGCCTAGCGGCCCAGTACTTC,CASSFSSLAAQYF
NA,NA,TRBJ2-1,TRBV11-2,TGTGCCAGCAGCGTCCGGGACTCCCTCGGGGATGAGCAGTTCTTC,CASSVRDSLGDEQFF
NA,TRBD1,TRBJ1-2,TRBV5-1,TGCGCCAGCAGCTTGAATCCGGGACAGGGATATAACTATGGCTACACCTTC,CASSLNPGQGYNYGYTF
NA,TRBD2,TRBJ2-1,TRBV9,TGTGCCAGCAGTCCCGGGACTAGCTCCTACAATGAGCAGTTCTTC,CASSPGTSSYNEQFF
NA,NA,TRBJ2-1,TRBV6-6,TGTGCCAGCAGTTACTTATACGAGCAGTTCTTC,CASSYLYEQFF